This T cell receptor (beta chain) stems from a study of blood T cell repertoires in COVID-19. Study information: Samples of COVID-19 (acute and convalescent) were obtained from the United States, Italy and Spain. Nucleic acid was either cDNA or gDNA, and it came from T cells, B-cell-depleted T cells, or PBMCs.

Original methodology: Cell counts per sample came from amplifying reference gene primers. TCRdb keeps only in-frame clones here, not all; method: immunoSEQ multiplex PCR. Clone size and the V and J calls come from that table; the DNA yielded D and trimming. Altogether about 200,000 clones are present, 85% to 90% being singletons, with the ten largest covering roughly 6.2%. This CDR3 has 14 residues. With 0 bases removed from V and 0 bases from J, the gap between germline ends came to 7 bases. Germline loops: CDR1 SGDLS, CDR2 YYNGEE. Details on this clone: Within the sample, other DNA sequences also encode this same CDR3.

The chain links TRBV9 to TRBJ2-7; D unclear. This TCR was sampled from a man aged 55 to 70 who had recovered from COVID-19. Sequenced input: peripheral blood. The CDR3 spells CASSVGSSSYEQYF. In DNA form, the CDR3 reads TGTGCCAGCAGCGTAGGGTCTAGCTCCTACGAGCAGTACTTC.